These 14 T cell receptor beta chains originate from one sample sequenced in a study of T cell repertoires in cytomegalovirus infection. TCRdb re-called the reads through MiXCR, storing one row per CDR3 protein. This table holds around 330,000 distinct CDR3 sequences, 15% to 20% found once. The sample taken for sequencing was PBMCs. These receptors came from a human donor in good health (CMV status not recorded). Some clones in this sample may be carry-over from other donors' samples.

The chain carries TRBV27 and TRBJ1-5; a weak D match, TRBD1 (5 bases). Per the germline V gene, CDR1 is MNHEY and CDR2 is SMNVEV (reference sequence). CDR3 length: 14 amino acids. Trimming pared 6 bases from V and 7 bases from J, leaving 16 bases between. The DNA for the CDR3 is TGTGCCAGCAGCCCGACAGTGGAACGGCAGCCCCAGCATTTT. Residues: CASSPTVERQPQHF.

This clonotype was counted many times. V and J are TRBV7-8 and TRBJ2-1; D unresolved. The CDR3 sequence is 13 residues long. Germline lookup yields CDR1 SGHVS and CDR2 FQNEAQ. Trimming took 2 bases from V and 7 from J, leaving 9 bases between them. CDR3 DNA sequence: TGTGCCAGCAGCTTAAGTGTGGTAAATGAGCAGTTCTTC. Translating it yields CASSLSVVNEQFF.

The CDR3 DNA is TGTGCCAGCAGACCGGGATTCCAAACAACTAATGAAAAACTGTTTTTT. It codes for CASRPGFQTTNEKLFF. This chain connects TRBV28 to TRBJ1-4; D is undetermined. The CDR3 totals 16 residues. The V end lost 6 bases, the J end lost 0 bases, and 14 bases lay between the germline ends. The germline V gene has CDR1 MDHEN and CDR2 SYDVKM.

The CDR3 DNA follows: TGTGCCAGCAGTTGGGACCCGTTCACTGAAGCTTTCTTT. It encodes CASSWDPFTEAFF. The chain is built from TRBV6-1 and TRBJ1-1; perhaps TRBD1 as D (5 bases). The CDR3 runs 13 residues. Per germline, CDR1 MNHNS and CDR2 SASEGT. V lost 5 bases and J 4 bases, leaving 11 bases between the germline ends.

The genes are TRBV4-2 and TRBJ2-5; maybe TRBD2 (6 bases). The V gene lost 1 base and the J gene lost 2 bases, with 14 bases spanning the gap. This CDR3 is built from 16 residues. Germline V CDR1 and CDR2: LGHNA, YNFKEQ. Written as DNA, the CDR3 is TGTGCCAGCAGCCAAGTTTCCAACGGGGGACAAGAGACCCAGTACTTC. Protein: CASSQVSNGGQETQYF.

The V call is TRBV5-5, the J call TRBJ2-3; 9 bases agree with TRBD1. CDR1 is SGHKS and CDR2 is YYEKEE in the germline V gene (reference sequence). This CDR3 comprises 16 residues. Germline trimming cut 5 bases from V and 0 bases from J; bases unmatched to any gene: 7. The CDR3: CASRGTGNPSTDTQYF. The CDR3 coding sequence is TGTGCCAGCAGGGGGACAGGGAACCCTAGCACAGATACGCAGTATTTT.

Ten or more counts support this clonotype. CDR3 nucleotides: TGTGCCAGCAGTTGGGTTCCGGACAGCTTAGCGGATCAGCCCCAGCATTTT. It is translated as CASSWVPDSLADQPQHF. J is TRBJ1-5 and V is TRBV12-3 or TRBV12-4, with D possibly being TRBD1 (6 bases). This CDR3 is built from 17 residues. V was trimmed by 4 bases and J by 5 bases, leaving 21 bases between them.

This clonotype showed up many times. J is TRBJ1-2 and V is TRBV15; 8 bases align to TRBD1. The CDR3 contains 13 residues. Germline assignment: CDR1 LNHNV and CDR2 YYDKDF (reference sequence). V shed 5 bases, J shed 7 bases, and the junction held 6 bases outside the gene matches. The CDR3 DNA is TGTGCCACCAGCCCTTTGACAGGGGCTGGCTACACCTTC. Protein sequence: CATSPLTGAGYTF.

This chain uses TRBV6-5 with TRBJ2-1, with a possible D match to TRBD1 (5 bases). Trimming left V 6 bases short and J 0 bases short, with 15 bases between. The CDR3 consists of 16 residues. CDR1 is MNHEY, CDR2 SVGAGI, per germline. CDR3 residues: CASRADGASSYNEQFF. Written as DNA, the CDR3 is TGTGCCAGCAGGGCTGATGGGGCTAGCTCCTACAATGAGCAGTTCTTC.

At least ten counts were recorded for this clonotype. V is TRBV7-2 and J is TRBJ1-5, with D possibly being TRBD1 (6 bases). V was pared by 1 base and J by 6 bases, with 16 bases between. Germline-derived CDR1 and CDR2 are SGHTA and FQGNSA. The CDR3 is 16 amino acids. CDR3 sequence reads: CASSLEDSRRGQPQHF. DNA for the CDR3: TGTGCCAGCAGCTTAGAGGACAGCCGACGAGGTCAGCCCCAGCATTTT.

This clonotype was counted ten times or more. The CDR3 DNA follows: TGTGCCAGCACAATACCTCCGGGACGCAGCCAAGAGACCCAGTACTTC. It is translated as CASTIPPGRSQETQYF. This sequence joins TRBV6-1 and TRBJ2-5, with D perhaps TRBD1 or TRBD2 (5 bases each). CDR3 length: 16 residues. Trimming removed 7 bases from V and 1 base from J, with 19 bases in between. CDR1 and CDR2 (germline): MNHNS, SASEGT.

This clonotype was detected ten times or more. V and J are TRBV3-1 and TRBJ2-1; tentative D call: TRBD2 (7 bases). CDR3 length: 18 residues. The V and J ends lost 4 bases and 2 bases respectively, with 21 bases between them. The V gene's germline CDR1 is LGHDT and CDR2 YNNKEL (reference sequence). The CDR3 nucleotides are TGTGCCAGCAGCCCCAGGGCATGGGCGGGGGCCCCCTACAATGAGCAGTTCTTC. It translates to CASSPRAWAGAPYNEQFF.

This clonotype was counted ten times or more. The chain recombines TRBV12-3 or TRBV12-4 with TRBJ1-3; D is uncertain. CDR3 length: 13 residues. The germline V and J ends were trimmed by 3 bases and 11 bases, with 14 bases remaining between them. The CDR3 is CASSLWEETAIYF. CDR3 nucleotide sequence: TGTGCCAGCAGTTTGTGGGAGGAAACCGCCATATATTTT.

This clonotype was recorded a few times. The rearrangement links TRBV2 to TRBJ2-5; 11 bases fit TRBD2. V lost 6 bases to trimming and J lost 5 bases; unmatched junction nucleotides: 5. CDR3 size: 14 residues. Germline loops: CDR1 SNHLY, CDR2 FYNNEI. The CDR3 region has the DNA TGTGCCAGCAGATCTAGCGGGGGGCCGGAGACCCAGTACTTC. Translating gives CASRSSGGPETQYF.